This T cell receptor beta chain was sequenced for a study of response to subunit inactivated influenza vaccine (dated by TCRdb to 2017 to 2018). Notes on the research overall: To follow how T cells responded to a trivalent subunit inactivated influenza vaccine, the researchers relied on deep quantitative profiling of the T cell receptor repertoire.

Paper-wide results and their limitations: The authors proposed that each seasonal influenza vaccination may bring in only a limited number of new T cells.

This clonotype was recorded a few times. Its target antigen remains unknown. Qualities for individual bases were not recorded, and no much larger clone is one base off. Libraries were constructed by RT-PCR. Sequencer: Illumina HiSeq 2500. Through fastp at Q25 and MiXCR, TCRdb rebuilt clones from the public reads, retaining in-frame beta chains. All rows with the same CDR3 protein become a single entry with the most common DNA and genes. Across this sample there are 600,000 to 850,000 distinct CDR3 sequences, with about 14% seen only once. Roughly 7.2% of the sample is in the top ten clones. From a lookup of the germline V gene, CDR1 and CDR2 are SGDLS and YYNGEE. V is pruned by 0 bases and J by 4 bases, leaving 5 bases of the junction without a gene match. The CDR3 starts with the cysteine, ends with the phenylalanine, and has 16 residues. Just CDR3 DNA is preserved here, 48 bases in frame from base 1.

The sequenced sample was PBMCs from blood, obtained around two weeks before vaccination. The V and J genes are TRBV9 and TRBJ2-1; 9 central bases correspond to TRBD2. This TCR was sampled from a man aged 45-60 years who received an inactivated influenza vaccine. Donor details come from another sample of the same person, matched by shared clones. The CDR3 sequence is CASSVAASGMYNEQFF. At the DNA level, the sequence is TGTGCCAGCAGCGTAGCTGCTAGCGGGATGTACAATGAGCAGTTCTTC.